A single T cell receptor beta chain is shown here with its context. The ends lost 2 bases at V and 7 bases at J; junction bases unmatched: 8. Germline V gene lookup returns CDR1 SGHTS and CDR2 YDEGEE. CDR3 length equals 15 residues. The source of the sample is a study of cytomegalovirus exposure and HLA in healthy donors. The PCR was carried out with 60 Vbeta primers and 13 Jbeta primers. Sequencing used immunoSEQ multiplex PCR; TCRdb keeps in-frame clones, though not all of them. The table lists around 280,000 clones, about 90% of them singletons. The sequencing sample was made of PBMCs. The V and J genes are TRBV5-8 and TRBJ1-4; 7 bases agree with TRBD1. This sequence originates from a woman under 30 in good health and CMV-seronegative. The CDR3 spells CASSLKGAGSEKLFF. CDR3 nucleotide sequence: TGTGCCAGCAGCTTAAAGGGGGCTGGCTCTGAAAAACTGTTTTTT.